The clone carrying this TCR beta chain has a single count. Antigen unknown. Trimming took off 0 bases at V and 7 bases at J, with 7 bases between the two ends. The CDR3 has 13 residues. Germline CDR1 is MNHEY and CDR2 is SVGAGI. The data were taken from a study of T-cell memory formation after mild COVID-19. MiXCR, run by TCRdb on the 5' RACE reads, gives a single entry per CDR3 protein. Altogether about 250,000 distinct CDR3 sequences are present, 15% being singletons, with the ten largest covering 2.1%. Study results and caveats: Day 15 to 85 contracting clones showed balanced CD4/CD8; later expanders leaned CD4+. Specificity for SARS-CoV-2 was not confirmed among the second-wave clones peaking on day 37.

Sequenced input: PBMCs or a T cell subset sorted from them (not recorded which). This clonotype was sampled from an adult woman who had mild COVID-19 (a few samples of this study predate the infection). Cell type and time point are not known. The V and J genes are TRBV6-5 and TRBJ1-3; D possibly corresponds to TRBD1 (6 bases). In DNA form, the CDR3 reads TGTGCCAGCAGTTACTCGGGGGGCAACACCATATATTTT. Its protein is CASSYSGGNTIYF.